The clone carrying this T cell receptor (beta chain) turned up a few times. The antigen remains undetermined. Use of 60 Vbeta and 13 Jbeta primers characterized the PCR. Sequenced by immunoSEQ multiplex PCR; TCRdb stores in-frame clones only, minus some. The data show over 50,000 clones, with 75% to 85% seen just once and 51% held by the top ten. The data are from a study of cytomegalovirus exposure and HLA in healthy donors. As for the study in general: The roughly 100 million unique TCR beta sequences, from 150 million to 200 million T cells, were found by an earlier analysis. Around 83% of approximately 400 genotyped donors fell in the Caucasian-associated ancestry cluster. Regarding the study as a whole: Association of a missense DCLRE1C variant with TCR beta V- and J-gene trimming was reported in a later analysis.

V dropped 5 bases and J dropped 8; count of bases not matched to a gene: 3. This CDR3 has 13 residues. Germline values: CDR1 SGHTA, CDR2 FQGNSA. The chain uses TRBV7-2 and TRBJ1-4; 9 nucleotides match TRBD1. This clonotype was obtained from a man in his fifties or sixties in good health and CMV-seropositive. Sequences were obtained from PBMCs. Here the CDR3 reads CASSLQGAEKLFF. The CDR3 DNA sequence: TGTGCCAGCAGCCTACAGGGGGCGGAAAAACTGTTTTTT. Full variable domain (outside the CDR3, taken from reference TRBV7-2 and TRBJ1-4): GAGVSQSPSNKVTEKGKDVELRCDPISGHTALYWYRQSLGQGLEFLIYFQGNSAPDKSGLPSDRFSAERTGGSVSTLTIQRTQQEDSAVYLCASSLQGAEKLFFGSGTQLSVL.